This T cell receptor (beta chain) emerged from a study of blood T cells in healthy people across ages. All donors came from Russia, were Caucasian and healthy, and spanned ages roughly 6 to 95. A sample-barcoded 5' primer and a J-beta primer mix were used in a second PCR of roughly 7 to 11 cycles. Paired-end reads containing CDR3 totaled no fewer than 2.5 million for each sample. TCRdb recomputed calls from the 5' RACE reads with MiXCR, one row per CDR3 protein. The sample shows about 800,000 distinct CDR3 sequences, roughly 50% of them seen only once. V lost 0 bases, J lost 2 bases, and 16 bases lay in between. CDR3 length: 17 amino acids. Germline CDR1 reads LGHDT; CDR2 reads YNNKEL (reference sequence). As to this clonotype: The antigen remains unidentified.

Whole-study findings and limits: With unsorted PBMCs, a conclusive comparison of naive versus antigen-experienced cells was not possible.

V usage is TRBV3-1 and J usage is TRBJ2-5, with D maybe TRBD1 (5 bases). The sequencing input was blood. This TCR came from a man aged 30-40 years in good health. This chain's CDR3 is CASSQDEPGSLQETQYF. The DNA of the CDR3 is TGTGCCAGCAGCCAAGATGAACCAGGGTCCTTACAAGAGACCCAGTACTTC.